The rows below give T cell receptor beta chains drawn from one sample of a study of regulatory T cells in long-lasting Graves disease. TCRdb re-analysed the multiplex PCR reads in MiXCR, keeping a single row per CDR3 protein. The top ten hold 7.8% of the sample, which has some 440,000 distinct CDR3 sequences, about a fifth seen once. The sequences come from peripheral blood mononuclear cells (PBMCs), collected when the disease was refractory, from a patient treated with antithyroid drugs. The source of these receptors is a female donor with Graves disease. CDR3s include the opening cysteine and the closing phenylalanine or tryptophan. The D gene is left open where the match is weak. Expanded clones are given a class, and other clones once, few, many or no size at all.

D gene,J gene,V gene,clone size,CDR3 protein,CDR3 DNA
NA,TRBJ2-7,TRBV2,many,CASRDYTLGYEQYF,TGTGCCAGCAGGGACTATACCTTGGGCTACGAGCAGTACTTC
NA,TRBJ1-2,TRBV6-1,many,CASRSTASYGYTF,TGTGCCAGCAGATCGACAGCGTCCTATGGCTACACCTTC
TRBD1,TRBJ1-1,TRBV5-1,NA,CASSLEGQGHTEAFF,TGCGCCAGCAGCTTGGAGGGACAGGGTCACACTGAAGCTTTCTTT
NA,TRBJ2-7,TRBV30,NA,CAWSTPYEQYF,TGTGCCTGGAGTACTCCATACGAGCAGTACTTC
NA,TRBJ2-1,TRBV27,few,CATTRGGGWYEQFF,TGTGCCACCACACGTGGTGGCGGGTGGTATGAGCAGTTCTTC
NA,TRBJ1-5,TRBV7-9,NA,CASSLAGEGGQPQHF,TGTGCCAGCAGCTTAGCCGGGGAAGGGGGTCAGCCCCAGCATTTT
NA,TRBJ1-3,TRBV2,many,CASSGQGSRGTIYF,TGTGCCAGCAGTGGGCAGGGGTCGAGAGGCACCATATATTTT
TRBD2,TRBJ2-5,TRBV7-8,many,CASTLLAGKETQYF,TGTGCCAGCACCCTACTAGCGGGAAAAGAGACCCAGTACTTC
NA,TRBJ2-7,TRBV29-1,many,CSVENSLGSYEQYF,TGCAGCGTTGAGAATTCACTAGGGAGCTACGAGCAGTACTTC
NA,TRBJ2-2,TRBV5-1,NA,CASTKVGALNTGELFF,TGCGCCAGCACCAAGGTGGGGGCCCTGAACACCGGGGAGCTGTTTTTT
NA,TRBJ1-1,TRBV4-1,once,CASSHGESEAFF,TGCGCCAGCAGCCATGGGGAGAGTGAAGCTTTCTTT
NA,TRBJ1-2,TRBV20-1,few,CSAREKNGYTF,TGCAGTGCTAGAGAAAAGAATGGCTACACCTTC
NA,TRBJ1-1,TRBV19,NA,CASSAIFGGPAFF,TGTGCCAGTAGTGCCATTTTCGGGGGTCCGGCTTTCTTT